The 8 T cell receptor beta chains below come from one sample, sequenced in a study of blood T cell repertoires in COVID-19. Using immunoSEQ multiplex PCR, the repertoire was profiled, and TCRdb retains in-frame clones only, with some absent. Of some 180,000 clones in the sample, around 90% were seen once. Sequenced: peripheral blood. The receptors were sampled from a man aged 40-49 years with active or convalescent COVID-19.

This chain links TRBV7-8 with TRBJ2-6; D gene ambiguous. Germline CDR1 reads SGHVS; CDR2 reads FQNEAQ. The CDR3 extends over 17 amino acids. V was clipped by 3 bases and J by 0 bases, with 12 bases between them. This CDR3 reads CASSFFRISSGANVLTF. In DNA, the CDR3 is TGTGCCAGCAGCTTTTTCCGTATTAGCTCTGGGGCCAACGTCCTGACTTTC.

The genes are TRBV25-1 and TRBJ1-6, with unresolved D. The V end lost 2 bases, the J end lost 9 bases, and 11 bases lay between the germline ends. Germline CDR1 MGHDK, CDR2 SYGVNS. The CDR3 extends over 14 amino acids. Here the CDR3 DNA reads TGTGCCAGCAGTGAAGAGGGTAAGACTTCACCCCTCCACTTT. Translated, it gives CASSEEGKTSPLHF.

The chain combines TRBV25-1 with TRBJ1-4; D is unresolved. Germline V gene data show CDR1 as MGHDK and CDR2 as SYGVNS. This CDR3 has 14 amino acids. The V and J ends lost 4 bases and 7 bases respectively, with 13 bases between them. The CDR3 region has the DNA TGTGCCAGCAGTGGGGCCGGTGGTGGTGAAAAACTGTTTTTT. This codes for CASSGAGGGEKLFF.

The chain combines TRBV29-1 with TRBJ1-2; D perhaps matches TRBD1 (5 bases). Germline CDR1 and CDR2: SQVTM and ANQGSEA. Trimming left V 6 bases short and J 4 bases short, with 12 bases between. CDR3 size: 12 residues. This CDR3 is CSVETGIYGYTF. The CDR3 DNA reads as TGCAGCGTCGAAACAGGAATCTATGGCTACACCTTC.

The V and J genes are TRBV5-5 and TRBJ2-5, with 7 bases matching TRBD1. The V gene's germline CDR1 is SGHKS and CDR2 YYEKEE (reference sequence). The CDR3 consists of 16 residues. Losses at the gene ends were 0 bases for V and 5 bases for J; bases not matched to a gene: 10. The CDR3 nucleotides read TGTGCCAGCAGCTTGGAGGACAGGTTTCGCTACGAGACCCAGTACTTC. Protein: CASSLEDRFRYETQYF.

This chain joins TRBV28 and TRBJ2-3; 8 positions agree with TRBD2. In germline, CDR1 is MDHEN, CDR2 SYDVKM. Germline trimming cut 5 bases from V and 2 bases from J; bases unmatched to any gene: 9. The CDR3 is 16 amino acids. The CDR3 nucleotides are TGTGCCAGCAGTCCCCTACCGGGAGGGCCCACAGATACGCAGTATTTT. Encoded protein: CASSPLPGGPTDTQYF.

The J gene is TRBJ2-3, the V gene TRBV28; the match to TRBD1 covers 8 bases. The CDR3 totals 14 residues. Germline V lookup: CDR1 MDHEN, CDR2 SYDVKM. The V gene end was trimmed by 6 bases and the J gene end by 6 bases; junction bases not matched to a gene: 8. CDR3 protein: CASRKTGVRDTQYF. CDR3 sequence (DNA): TGTGCCAGCAGGAAGACAGGGGTTCGGGATACGCAGTATTTT.

This sequence joins TRBV2 and TRBJ2-1, with D possibly matching TRBD1 (6 bases). CDR3 length equals 14 residues. The germline V and J ends were trimmed by 3 bases and 6 bases, with 12 bases remaining between them. The germline V gene encodes CDR1 SNHLY and CDR2 FYNNEI. The CDR3 spells CASSEGNRVNEQFF. The CDR3 nucleotides read TGTGCCAGCAGTGAGGGGAACAGGGTCAATGAGCAGTTCTTC. The full variable domain, with the rest looked up from reference TRBV2 and TRBJ2-1, is EPEVTQTPSHQVTQMGQEVILRCVPISNHLYFYWYRQILGQKVEFLVSFYNNEISEKSEIFDDQFSVERPDGSNFTLKIRSTKLEDSAMYFCASSEGNRVNEQFFGPGTRLTVL.